The 5 T cell receptor beta chains below all came from one sample that was sequenced in a study of vaccination and CD4 T cells after COVID-19. What these receptors recognize is not known. The Oncomine TCR Beta short-read assay generated sequence data from the DNA of cultured CD4+ T cells. TCRdb re-called the PCR reads with MiXCR, one entry per CDR3 protein. The sample includes about 11,000 distinct CDR3 sequences, under 60% of them seen just once. Treatment given: roughly ten-day PBMC culture with coronavirus spike peptide pools or control peptides (ViraFEST assay). What was sequenced was CD4+ T cells from blood, cultured in vitro. The receptor source for this set is a human donor who had recovered from COVID-19.

V is TRBV6-1 and J is TRBJ2-7; D remains ambiguous. The germline V and J ends were trimmed by 7 bases and 2 bases, with 6 bases remaining between them. Germline V CDR1 and CDR2: MNHNS, SASEGT. The CDR3 is made up of 11 amino acids. CDR3 sequence (DNA): TGTGCCAGCAAAGGGACCTACGAGCAGTACTTC. Encoded protein: CASKGTYEQYF.

J is TRBJ2-3 and V is TRBV10-3, with 8 bases identical to TRBD2. Germline V gene data show CDR1 as ENHRY and CDR2 as SYGVKD. The CDR3 runs 16 residues. The V segment lost 3 bases and the J segment 5 bases; nucleotides outside the gene matches: 10. CDR3 sequence: CAISDLAGSGKDTQYF. Here the CDR3 DNA reads TGTGCCATCAGTGATTTAGCGGGAAGCGGAAAAGATACGCAGTATTTT.

The chain has TRBV11-2 and TRBJ2-3; tentatively, D is TRBD2 (6 bases). The CDR3 totals 16 residues. Germline-derived CDR1 and CDR2 are SGHAT and FQNNGV. V was shortened by 1 base and J by 2 bases, with 13 bases between the two germline ends. CDR3 nucleotides: TGTGCCAGCAGCTTAGCCCTCCGGGGGAACACAGATACGCAGTATTTT. Amino acid sequence: CASSLALRGNTDTQYF.

The CDR3 nucleotides read TGTGCCAGCAGCCAGTCGGCTGGAAACACCATATATTTT. Translating it yields CASSQSAGNTIYF. The V gene is TRBV7-9, the J gene TRBJ1-3; D remains ambiguous. The CDR3 is 13 residues long. The germline V and J ends were trimmed by 5 bases and 2 bases, with 7 bases remaining between them. The V gene's germline CDR1 is SEHNR and CDR2 FQNEAQ (reference sequence).

This clonotype was picked up a small number of times. The chain uses TRBV5-1 and TRBJ1-5; D may be TRBD1 (6 bases). V lost 5 bases to trimming and J lost 4 bases, with 10 bases between them. The CDR3 spans 13 residues. Per germline, CDR1 SGHRS and CDR2 YFSETQ. DNA of the CDR3: TGCGCCAGCAGGAGGGGGGCTAATCAGCCCCAGCATTTT. Encoded protein: CASRRGANQPQHF.